Described below is a single TCR beta chain sequence and its context. This specimen comes from a study of T cell repertoires in cytomegalovirus infection. This CDR3 region has 16 residues. V lost 4 bases, J lost 10 bases, and 15 bases stayed unmatched. The germline gives CDR1 SGHRS, CDR2 YFSETQ. TCRdb fed the reads into MiXCR, producing one record per CDR3 protein. The data show approximately 700,000 distinct CDR3 sequences, 35% to 45% seen once. This sequence was found in a human donor in good health (CMV status not recorded). Some clones in this sample may be carry-over from other donors' samples. The rearrangement joins TRBV5-1 to TRBJ1-5; 9 nucleotides match TRBD1. Sequenced sample: PBMCs. The CDR3 DNA sequence: TGCGCCAGCAGCCCCGGGACAGGGCTCCTCCAACAACCCCAGCATTTT. It codes for CASSPGTGLLQQPQHF.